Below, one TCR beta chain is given with its context. Its antigen remains unidentified. Germline V gene data show CDR1 as MNHEY and CDR2 as SMNVEV (reference sequence). V lost 5 bases and J 0 bases, leaving 14 bases between the germline ends. The CDR3 spans 16 residues. Sorted-subset replicate PCR reactions contained about 200 ng DNA, corresponding to some 29,000 T cell genomes. The table came from immunoSEQ multiplex PCR; TCRdb's copy has only in-frame clones and leaves some out. The sample lists about 590,000 clones, less than 97% occurring once. Naive CD8 cells lacked CD45RO, underwent positive selection for CCR7 and left out terminally differentiated effector memory CD45RA+ cells. The sample originates from a study of shared clonotypes between healthy human individuals. Study as a whole: Plates per donor: three CD4 naive, three CD4 memory, two CD8 naive, one CD8 memory. Broader study findings: Of the naive CD4 clonotypes, approximately 5% were shared across several donors. Estimated clonotype richness was generally higher in naive than memory subsets.

This receptor was taken from a woman in her twenties or thirties in good health. Sequenced input: naive CD8+ T cells sorted from blood. V is TRBV27 and J is TRBJ2-1, with D tentatively TRBD1 (6 bases). CDR3 sequence: CASSNVTGSSYNEQFF. CDR3 nucleotide sequence: TGTGCCAGCAGTAATGTAACAGGGAGCTCCTACAATGAGCAGTTCTTC.